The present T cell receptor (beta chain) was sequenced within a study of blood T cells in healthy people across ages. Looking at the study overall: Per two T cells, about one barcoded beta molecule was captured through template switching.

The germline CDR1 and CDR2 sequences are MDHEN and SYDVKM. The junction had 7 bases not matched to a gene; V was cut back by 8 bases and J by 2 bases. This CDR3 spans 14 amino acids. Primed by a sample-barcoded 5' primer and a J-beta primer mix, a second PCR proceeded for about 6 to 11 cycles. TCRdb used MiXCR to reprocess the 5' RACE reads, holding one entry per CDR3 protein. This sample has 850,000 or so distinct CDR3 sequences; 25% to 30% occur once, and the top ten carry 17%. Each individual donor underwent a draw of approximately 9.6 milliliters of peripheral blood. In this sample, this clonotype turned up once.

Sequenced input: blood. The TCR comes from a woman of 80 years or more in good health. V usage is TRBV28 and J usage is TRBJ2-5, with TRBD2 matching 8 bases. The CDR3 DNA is TGTGCCAGCGTGCCGGGGGGGGCACAAGAGACCCAGTACTTC. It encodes CASVPGGAQETQYF.